A single sample gave rise to the 2 T cell receptor beta chains below, sequenced in a study of cytomegalovirus exposure and HLA in healthy donors. The assay was immunoSEQ multiplex PCR, and TCRdb's table has in-frame clones only and misses some. The table lists about 200,000 clones, about nine tenths of them singletons. The sequenced sample was PBMCs. Receptor source: a woman younger than 30 in good health and CMV-seropositive.

This chain links TRBV7-9 with TRBJ2-1; tentative D call: TRBD1 (6 bases). The CDR3 is made up of 14 amino acids. V was pared by 5 bases and J by 8 bases, with 16 bases between. Germline V gene data show CDR1 as SEHNR and CDR2 as FQNEAQ (reference sequence). The CDR3 nucleotides read TGTGCCAGCAGCCAGAGGGACACAGTAGATGAGCAGTTCTTC. Amino acid sequence: CASSQRDTVDEQFF.

The V gene is TRBV5-1, the J gene TRBJ1-4; 7 bases map to TRBD1. Trimming at V came to 4 bases and at J to 5 bases, leaving 5 bases not matched to a gene. CDR3 length: 14 amino acids. CDR1 is SGHRS, CDR2 YFSETQ, per germline. For the CDR3, the DNA is TGCGCCAGCAGCCTCCAGGGGGAAAATGAAAAACTGTTTTTT. Its translation: CASSLQGENEKLFF.